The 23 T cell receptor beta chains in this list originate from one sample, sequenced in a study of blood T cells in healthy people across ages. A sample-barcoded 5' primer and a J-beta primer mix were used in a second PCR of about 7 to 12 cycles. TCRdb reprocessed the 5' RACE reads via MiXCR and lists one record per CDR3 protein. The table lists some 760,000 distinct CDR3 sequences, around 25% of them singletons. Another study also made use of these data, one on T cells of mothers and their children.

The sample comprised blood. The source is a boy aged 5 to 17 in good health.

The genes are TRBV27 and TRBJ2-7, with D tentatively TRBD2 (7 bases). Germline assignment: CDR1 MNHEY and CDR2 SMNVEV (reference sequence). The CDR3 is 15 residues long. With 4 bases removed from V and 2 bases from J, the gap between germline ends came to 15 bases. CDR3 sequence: CASSWGGPPTYEQYF. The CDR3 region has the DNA TGTGCCAGCAGTTGGGGGGGGCCCCCTACCTACGAGCAGTACTTC.

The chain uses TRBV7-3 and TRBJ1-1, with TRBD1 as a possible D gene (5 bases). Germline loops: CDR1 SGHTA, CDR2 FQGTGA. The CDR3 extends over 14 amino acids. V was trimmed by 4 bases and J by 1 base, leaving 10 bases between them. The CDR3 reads CASSSNGANTEAFF. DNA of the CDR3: TGTGCCAGCAGCTCCAACGGGGCGAACACTGAAGCTTTCTTT.

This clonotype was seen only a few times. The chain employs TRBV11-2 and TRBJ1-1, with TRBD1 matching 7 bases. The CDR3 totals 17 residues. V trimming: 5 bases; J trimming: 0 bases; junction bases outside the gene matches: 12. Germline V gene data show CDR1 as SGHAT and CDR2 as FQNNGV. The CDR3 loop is CASSLQGTGVLNTEAFF. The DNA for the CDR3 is TGTGCCAGCAGCCTACAGGGGACGGGTGTACTGAACACTGAAGCTTTCTTT.

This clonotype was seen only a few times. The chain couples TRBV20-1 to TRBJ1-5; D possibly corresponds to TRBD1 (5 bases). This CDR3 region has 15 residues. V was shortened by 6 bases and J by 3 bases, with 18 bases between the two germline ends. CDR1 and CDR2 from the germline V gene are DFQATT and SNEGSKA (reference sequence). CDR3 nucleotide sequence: TGCAGTGCGGGGACCCTATGGGGGGTCAATCAGCCCCAGCATTTT. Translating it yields CSAGTLWGVNQPQHF.

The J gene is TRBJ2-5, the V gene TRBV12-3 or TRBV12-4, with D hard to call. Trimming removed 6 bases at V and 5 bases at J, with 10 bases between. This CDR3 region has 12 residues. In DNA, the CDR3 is TGTGCCAGCAGGTCCCCCGGGGAGACCCAGTACTTC. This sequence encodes CASRSPGETQYF.

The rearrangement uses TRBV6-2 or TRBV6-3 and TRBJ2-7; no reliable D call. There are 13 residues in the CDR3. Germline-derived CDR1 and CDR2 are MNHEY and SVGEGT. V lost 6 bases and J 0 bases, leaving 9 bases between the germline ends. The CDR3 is CASSTLSSYEQYF. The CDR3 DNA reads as TGTGCCAGCAGCACTCTGAGCTCCTACGAGCAGTACTTC.

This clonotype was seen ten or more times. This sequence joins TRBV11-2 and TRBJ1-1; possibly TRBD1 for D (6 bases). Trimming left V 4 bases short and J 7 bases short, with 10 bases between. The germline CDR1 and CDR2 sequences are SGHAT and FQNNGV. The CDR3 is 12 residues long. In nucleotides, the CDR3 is TGTGCCAGCAGCTCGCAGGGGTATGAAGCTTTCTTT. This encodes CASSSQGYEAFF.

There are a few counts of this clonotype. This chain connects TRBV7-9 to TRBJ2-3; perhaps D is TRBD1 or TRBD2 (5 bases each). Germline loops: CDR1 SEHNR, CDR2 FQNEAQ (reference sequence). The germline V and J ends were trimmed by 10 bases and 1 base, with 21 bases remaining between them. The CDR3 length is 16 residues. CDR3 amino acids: CAIQTYHRDGTDTQYF. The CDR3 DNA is TGTGCCATACAAACTTACCACCGGGACGGCACAGATACGCAGTATTTT.

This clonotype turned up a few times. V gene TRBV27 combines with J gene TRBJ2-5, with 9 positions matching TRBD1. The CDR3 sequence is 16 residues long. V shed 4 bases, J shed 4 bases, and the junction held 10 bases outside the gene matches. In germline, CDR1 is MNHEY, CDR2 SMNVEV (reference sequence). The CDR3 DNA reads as TGTGCCAGCAGTTCCCTAGGACAGGGGCAACGAGAGACCCAGTACTTC. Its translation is CASSSLGQGQRETQYF.

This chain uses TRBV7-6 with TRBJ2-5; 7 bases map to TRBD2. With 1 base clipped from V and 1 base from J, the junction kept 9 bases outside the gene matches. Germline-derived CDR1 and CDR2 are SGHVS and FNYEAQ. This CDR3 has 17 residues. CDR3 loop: CASSLGRAGTLQETQYF. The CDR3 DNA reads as TGTGCCAGCAGCTTAGGACGAGCGGGGACCCTCCAAGAGACCCAGTACTTC. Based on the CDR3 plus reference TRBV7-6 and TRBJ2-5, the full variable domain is GAGVSQSPRYKVTKRGQDVALRCDPISGHVSLYWYRQALGQGPEFLTYFNYEAQQDKSGLPNDRFSAERPEGSISTLTIQRTEQRDSAMYRCASSLGRAGTLQETQYFGPGTRLLVL.

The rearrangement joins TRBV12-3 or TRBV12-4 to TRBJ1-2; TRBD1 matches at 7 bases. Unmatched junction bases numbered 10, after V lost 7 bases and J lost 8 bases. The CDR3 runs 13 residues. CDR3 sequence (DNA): TGTGCCAGCAACGGGGACTTCAGGGGGGGCTACACCTTC. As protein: CASNGDFRGGYTF.

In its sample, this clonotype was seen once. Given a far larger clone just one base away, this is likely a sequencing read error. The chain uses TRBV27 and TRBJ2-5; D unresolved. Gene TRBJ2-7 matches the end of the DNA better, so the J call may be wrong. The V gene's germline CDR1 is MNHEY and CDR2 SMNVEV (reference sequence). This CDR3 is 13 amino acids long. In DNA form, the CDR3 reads TGTGTCAGCAGTTTAGGGCAGACCTACGAGCAGTACTTC. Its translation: CVSSLGQTYEQYF.

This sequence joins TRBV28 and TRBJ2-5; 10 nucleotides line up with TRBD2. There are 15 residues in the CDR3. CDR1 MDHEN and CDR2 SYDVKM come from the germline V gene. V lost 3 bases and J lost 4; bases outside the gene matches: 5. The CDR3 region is CASSFPRTSGETQYF. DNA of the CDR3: TGTGCCAGCAGTTTCCCGCGGACTAGCGGAGAGACCCAGTACTTC.

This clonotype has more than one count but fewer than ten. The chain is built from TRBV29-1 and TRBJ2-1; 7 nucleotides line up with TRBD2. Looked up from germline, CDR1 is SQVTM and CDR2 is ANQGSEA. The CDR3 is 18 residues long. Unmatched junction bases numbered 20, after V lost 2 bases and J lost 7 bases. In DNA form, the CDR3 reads TGCAGCGTTGAAAATGTTTGGGCTAGCGGACGACCCCGGAATGAGCAGTTCTTC. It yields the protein CSVENVWASGRPRNEQFF.

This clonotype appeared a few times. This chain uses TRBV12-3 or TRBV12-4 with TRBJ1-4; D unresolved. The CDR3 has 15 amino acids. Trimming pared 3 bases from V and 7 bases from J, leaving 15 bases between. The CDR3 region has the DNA TGTGCCAGCAGTTTGGCACACATCTGGGGTGAAAAACTGTTTTTT. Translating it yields CASSLAHIWGEKLFF.

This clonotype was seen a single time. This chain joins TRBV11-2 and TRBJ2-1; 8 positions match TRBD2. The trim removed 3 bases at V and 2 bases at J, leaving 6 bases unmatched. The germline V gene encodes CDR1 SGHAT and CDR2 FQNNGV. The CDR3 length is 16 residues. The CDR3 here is CASSFQAGAPYNEQFF. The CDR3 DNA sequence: TGTGCCAGCAGCTTCCAAGCGGGAGCGCCCTACAATGAGCAGTTCTTC.

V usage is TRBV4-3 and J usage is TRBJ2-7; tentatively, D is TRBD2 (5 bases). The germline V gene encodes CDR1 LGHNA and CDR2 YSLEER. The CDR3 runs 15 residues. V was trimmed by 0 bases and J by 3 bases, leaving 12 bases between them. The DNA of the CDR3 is TGCGCCAGCAGCCAAGATCCAGCGGCCTACTACGAGCAGTACTTC. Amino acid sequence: CASSQDPAAYYEQYF.

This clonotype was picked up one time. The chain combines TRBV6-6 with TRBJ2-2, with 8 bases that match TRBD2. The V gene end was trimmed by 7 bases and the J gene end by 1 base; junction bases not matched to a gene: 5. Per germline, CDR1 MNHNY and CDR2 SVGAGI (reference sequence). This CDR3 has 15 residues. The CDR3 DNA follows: TGTGCCAGCACCGAACGGGGGGGGAACACCGGGGAGCTGTTTTTT. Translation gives CASTERGGNTGELFF.

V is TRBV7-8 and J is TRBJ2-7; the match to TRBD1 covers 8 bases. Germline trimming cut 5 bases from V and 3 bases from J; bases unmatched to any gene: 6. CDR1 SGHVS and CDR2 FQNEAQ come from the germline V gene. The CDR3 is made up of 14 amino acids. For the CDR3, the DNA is TGTGCCAGCAGCAAAGACAGGGGATTCTACGAGCAGTACTTC. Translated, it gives CASSKDRGFYEQYF.

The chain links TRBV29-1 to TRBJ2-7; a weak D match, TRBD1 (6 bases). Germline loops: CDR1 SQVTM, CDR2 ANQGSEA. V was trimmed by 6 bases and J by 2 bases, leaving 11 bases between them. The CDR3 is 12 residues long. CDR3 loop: CSVETGAYEQYF. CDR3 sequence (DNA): TGCAGCGTAGAGACAGGAGCCTACGAGCAGTACTTC.

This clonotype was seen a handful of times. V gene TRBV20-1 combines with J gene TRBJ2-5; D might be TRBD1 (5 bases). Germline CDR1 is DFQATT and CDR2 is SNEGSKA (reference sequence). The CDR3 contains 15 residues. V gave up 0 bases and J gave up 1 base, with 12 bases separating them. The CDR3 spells CSARDPTTAQETQYF. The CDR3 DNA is TGCAGTGCTAGAGACCCCACGACAGCCCAAGAGACCCAGTACTTC.

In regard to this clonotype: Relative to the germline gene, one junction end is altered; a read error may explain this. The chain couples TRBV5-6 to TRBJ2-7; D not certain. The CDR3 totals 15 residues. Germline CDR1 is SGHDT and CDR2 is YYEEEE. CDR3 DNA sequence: TGTGCCAGCAGCTTGGGCGCACGCTCCTCCTACGAGCGGTACTTC. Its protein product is CASSLGARSSYERYF.

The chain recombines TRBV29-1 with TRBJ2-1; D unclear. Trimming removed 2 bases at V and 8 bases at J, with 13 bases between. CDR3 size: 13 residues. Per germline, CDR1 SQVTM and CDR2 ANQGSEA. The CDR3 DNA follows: TGCAGCGTTGAACCCCGAGGAGATGATGAGCAGTTCTTC. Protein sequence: CSVEPRGDDEQFF.